This TCR beta chain is from a study of T cell repertoires in cytomegalovirus infection (dated by TCRdb to the late 2010s). At the level of the whole study: The HLA type of each donor mattered for the analysis, because public TCR beta signatures pointed to carriage of CMV infection along with the matching HLA type.

Sequencing used an Illumina HiSeq 1500. TCRdb redid the processing of the public reads, applying fastp at Q25 and MiXCR, and retained in-frame beta chains. When rows share a CDR3 protein, they turn into one entry using the most common DNA and genes. The table for this sample lists hundreds of thousands of distinct CDR3 sequences; approximately 31% of them were counted only once. The top ten hold roughly 13% of the sample. Points the paper makes about the study in general: The ex vivo response was dominated by HLA-C-restricted CMV-specific TCR beta clonotypes, which also provided the single most frequent clonotype in two of eight donors. In both this cohort and an independent cohort of some 380 donors, the cumulative frequency of public TCR beta family members distinguished carriers of CMV infection plus the relevant HLA type.

Of note for this clonotype: The antigen it binds to is not known. Within one base of it there is no much larger clone, and no base qualities were kept.

V loses 4 bases of germline sequence and J loses 2 bases, and the interval between the two ends is 16 bases. Reading from cysteine to phenylalanine, the CDR3 counts 15 amino acids. CDR3 DNA only is kept here, 45 bases in frame from base 1. CDR1 and CDR2, looked up from the germline V gene (reference sequence), are DFQATT and SNEGSKA. The source of this sequence is a human donor in good health (CMV status not recorded). Some clones in this sample may be carry-over from other donors' samples. What was sequenced was PBMCs. Here the chain combines TRBV20-1 and TRBJ2-3; a tentative D match to TRBD2 spans 6 bases. This receptor carries the CDR3 CSATYPRGITDTQYF. The sequenced DNA: TGCAGTGCTACCTATCCGCGGGGAATCACAGATACGCAGTATTTT.